A single sample gave rise to the 30 T cell receptor beta chains below, sequenced in a study of glioma-infiltrating T cells after dendritic cell vaccination (dated by TCRdb to 2016 to 2017). The sample's time point label, decoded: after dendritic cell vaccination, including at tumor progression/relapse. The method behind the library was the immunoSEQ multiplex PCR assay. TCRdb mirrors the immuneACCESS table, restricted to in-frame sequences. Some clones are absent from its copies; in checked studies, under half trace to an unresolved V gene, and the reason for the others is unknown. The sample table holds over 90,000 clones, of which approximately 80% were seen once. The ten largest clones add up to under 6.5% of the sample. The sequences come from blood, collected after dendritic cell vaccination. The receptors were gathered from a human donor with glioblastoma.

The V and J genes are TRBV5-1 and TRBJ1-2; 7 nucleotides align to TRBD1. The CDR3 contains 14 residues. From germline, CDR1 is SGHRS and CDR2 YFSETQ. Trimming removed 0 bases from V and 4 bases from J; junction bases left unmatched: 3. This CDR3 is CASSLEGQIYGYTF. DNA for the CDR3: TGCGCCAGCAGCTTGGAGGGACAGATCTATGGCTACACCTTC.

In this sample, this clone turned up a few times. The chain is built from TRBV19 and TRBJ2-7; TRBD1 aligns across 8 bases. This CDR3 contains 15 residues. V dropped 5 bases and J dropped 2; count of bases not matched to a gene: 8. Germline CDR1 is LNHDA and CDR2 is SQIVND (reference sequence). This CDR3 is CASSPRQGPTYEQYF. Here the CDR3 DNA reads TGTGCCAGTAGTCCCCGACAGGGGCCGACCTACGAGCAGTACTTC.

Remarks on this clone: Different DNA sequences within this sample yield the same CDR3. J is TRBJ2-7 and V is TRBV5-1, with TRBD2 matching 14 bases. Germline V CDR1 and CDR2: SGHRS, YFSETQ. The junction had 5 bases not matched to a gene; V was cut back by 0 bases and J by 6 bases. The CDR3 loop spans 16 amino acids. CDR3 amino acids: CASSLGLAGGPGEQYF. The CDR3 DNA reads TGCGCCAGCAGCTTGGGACTAGCGGGGGGGCCAGGCGAGCAGTACTTC.

This clone was counted only a few times. The chain carries TRBV4-1 and TRBJ2-2; tentative D call: TRBD2 (6 bases). V lost 0 bases and J 2 bases, leaving 19 bases between the germline ends. Germline CDR1 is MGHRA and CDR2 is YSYEKL. The length of the CDR3 is 19 residues. This CDR3 is CASSQDGGQAGRNTGELFF. The CDR3 DNA is TGCGCCAGCAGCCAAGATGGGGGTCAGGCGGGAAGAAACACCGGGGAGCTGTTTTTT.

This chain connects TRBV15 to TRBJ1-2, with D perhaps TRBD1 (6 bases). The CDR3 loop spans 14 amino acids. Trimming removed 5 bases from V and 5 bases from J, with 15 bases in between. The germline CDR1 and CDR2 sequences are LNHNV and YYDKDF (reference sequence). This CDR3 reads CATSGLRGGYGYTF. The DNA for the CDR3 is TGTGCCACCAGCGGCCTCAGGGGCGGATATGGCTACACCTTC.

This chain connects TRBV19 to TRBJ1-1; possibly TRBD1 for D (6 bases). The V gene lost 3 bases and the J gene lost 5 bases, with 13 bases spanning the gap. Germline assignment: CDR1 LNHDA and CDR2 SQIVND (reference sequence). The CDR3 runs to 14 residues. The DNA of the CDR3 is TGTGCCAGTAGTATCGGGGGGGCGAGGACTGAAGCTTTCTTT. Translated: CASSIGGARTEAFF.

This clone was seen a handful of times. The gene calls are TRBV5-1 and TRBJ2-7; 8 nucleotides agree with TRBD2. The junction had 7 bases not matched to a gene; V was cut back by 2 bases and J by 3 bases. This CDR3 has 15 residues. CDR1 and CDR2 (germline): SGHRS, YFSETQ. CDR3 nucleotides: TGCGCCAGCAGCTTTTTAGCGGGATTCGACTACGAGCAGTACTTC. Protein sequence: CASSFLAGFDYEQYF.

This clone has more than one count but fewer than ten. The chain recombines TRBV19 with TRBJ1-5; D gene ambiguous. The CDR3 totals 13 residues. Deletions cut 3 bases from V and 7 bases from J, with 10 bases between. Germline V gives CDR1 LNHDA, CDR2 SQIVND (reference sequence). The CDR3 loop is CASSMIVRQPQHF. The CDR3 DNA reads as TGTGCCAGTAGTATGATAGTGAGACAGCCCCAGCATTTT.

Relative to its sample, this clone is medium-sized. This rearrangement joins TRBV6-6 to TRBJ1-1; weak D call: TRBD1 (6 bases). Germline V gives CDR1 MNHNY, CDR2 SVGAGI (reference sequence). Trimming stripped 6 bases from V and 4 bases from J, with 12 bases between. CDR3 length: 13 residues. This chain's CDR3 is CASRRQVLTEAFF. As DNA, the CDR3 is TGTGCCAGCAGAAGACAGGTTCTCACTGAAGCTTTCTTT.

The sample holds one count of this clone. The chain links TRBV4-2 to TRBJ1-1; 7 bases agree with TRBD1. V shed 0 bases, J shed 5 bases, and the junction held 6 bases outside the gene matches. CDR3 length equals 15 residues. Germline lookup yields CDR1 LGHNA and CDR2 YNFKEQ. The CDR3 reads CASSQDRGLRTEAFF. CDR3 in DNA: TGTGCCAGCAGCCAAGATAGGGGGCTGAGGACTGAAGCTTTCTTT.

The V and J genes are TRBV18 and TRBJ1-3; a possible D gene is TRBD1 (6 bases). The germline V gene has CDR1 KGHSH and CDR2 LQKENI. V dropped 2 bases and J dropped 0 bases, with 8 bases sitting between them. The CDR3 totals 15 residues. CDR3 DNA: TGTGCCAGCTCACCAGGGGGCCCCTCTGGAAACACCATATATTTT. As protein: CASSPGGPSGNTIYF.

This chain links TRBV18 with TRBJ1-3; D is undetermined. Between the trimmed V and J ends, which lost 3 bases and 4 bases, there was a span of 7 bases. CDR3 size: 13 residues. Germline CDR1 reads KGHSH; CDR2 reads LQKENI. CDR3 sequence: CASSPSEGNTIYF. The CDR3 nucleotides are TGTGCCAGCTCACCCTCGGAGGGAAACACCATATATTTT.

J is TRBJ2-3 and V is TRBV30, with a weak D call TRBD1 (6 bases). Between the trimmed V and J ends, which lost 3 bases and 1 base, there was a span of 11 bases. CDR3 size: 14 residues. The V gene's germline CDR1 is GTSNPN and CDR2 SVGIG (reference sequence). The CDR3 loop is CAWRAGVRTDTQYF. The CDR3 DNA reads as TGTGCCTGGAGGGCAGGGGTCCGCACAGATACGCAGTATTTT.

The DNA for the CDR3 is TGTGCCAGTAGTATCAGTGGAGGGGATCAGCCCCAGCATTTT. Protein product: CASSISGGDQPQHF. The V call is TRBV19, the J call TRBJ1-5, with TRBD1 as a possible D gene (5 bases). V lost 3 bases, J lost 5 bases, and 11 bases lay in between. This CDR3 has 14 residues. Germline assignment: CDR1 LNHDA and CDR2 SQIVND (reference sequence).

The chain combines TRBV5-4 with TRBJ2-7; D possibly corresponds to TRBD2 (5 bases). Per germline, CDR1 SGHNT and CDR2 YYREEE (reference sequence). The CDR3 extends over 17 amino acids. V was trimmed by 3 bases and J by 5 bases, leaving 24 bases between them. The CDR3 loop is CASSSPGNGVYSNEQYF. In nucleotides, the CDR3 is TGTGCCAGCAGCTCTCCCGGGAATGGGGTCTATAGCAACGAGCAGTACTTC.

DNA of the CDR3: TGTGCCTGGGGCCCCGGCGAACTACGTTTGAACACTGAAGCTTTCTTT. Its protein is CAWGPGELRLNTEAFF. J is TRBJ1-1 and V is TRBV30; no reliable D call. Deletions cut 5 bases from V and 0 bases from J, with 19 bases between. CDR3 size: 16 residues. CDR1 and CDR2 (germline): GTSNPN, SVGIG (reference sequence).

V gene TRBV29-1 combines with J gene TRBJ1-2; no firm D call. CDR1 and CDR2 (germline): SQVTM, ANQGSEA. The CDR3 runs 12 residues. Trimming took 1 base from V and 2 from J, leaving 5 bases between them. CDR3 in DNA: TGCAGCGTTGAAGCCAGAAACTATGGCTACACCTTC. Translation gives CSVEARNYGYTF.

The V gene is TRBV11-2, the J gene TRBJ1-2; TRBD1 agrees at 9 bases. Unmatched junction bases numbered 9, after V lost 5 bases and J lost 5 bases. The CDR3 consists of 15 residues. CDR1 SGHAT and CDR2 FQNNGV come from the germline V gene. CDR3 protein: CASSIHGTGLYGYTF. The CDR3 region has the DNA TGTGCCAGCAGCATCCATGGGACAGGGCTTTATGGCTACACCTTC.

The chain recombines TRBV7-6 with TRBJ2-2; 7 bases fit TRBD2. Germline CDR1 SGHVS, CDR2 FNYEAQ. The CDR3 covers 15 residues. With 3 bases clipped from V and 0 bases from J, the junction kept 1 base outside the gene matches. The CDR3 sequence is CASSLGLPNTGELFF. The CDR3 DNA reads TGTGCCAGCAGCTTGGGACTACCGAACACCGGGGAGCTGTTTTTT.

The chain employs TRBV7-9 and TRBJ2-1, with TRBD2 matching over 7 bases. V trimming: 1 base; J trimming: 10 bases; junction bases outside the gene matches: 10. Germline V gives CDR1 SEHNR, CDR2 FQNEAQ (reference sequence). The length of the CDR3 is 15 residues. The CDR3 nucleotides read TGTGCCAGCAGCTTAGGGGAGGGCCCAGGCAAAGAGCAGTTCTTC. This encodes CASSLGEGPGKEQFF.

The gene calls are TRBV9 and TRBJ2-4; D is ambiguous. Looked up from germline, CDR1 is SGDLS and CDR2 is YYNGEE. The CDR3 is 15 amino acids. Trimming removed 4 bases from V and 1 base from J, with 12 bases in between. The CDR3 DNA sequence: TGTGCCAGCAGCCGCTCCGACTCGGCCAAAAACATTCAGTACTTC. Translating gives CASSRSDSAKNIQYF. Using reference TRBV9 and TRBJ2-4 for the parts outside the CDR3, the full variable domain is DSGVTQTPKHLITATGQRVTLRCSPRSGDLSVYWYQQSLDQGLQFLIQYYNGEERAKGNILERFSAQQFPDLHSELNLSSLELGDSALYFCASSRSDSAKNIQYFGAGTRLSVL.

The chain couples TRBV11-2 to TRBJ2-7; the match to TRBD1 covers 7 bases. CDR3 size: 16 residues. The germline CDR1 and CDR2 sequences are SGHAT and FQNNGV. J gave up 0 bases and V 5 bases, and 10 bases lay outside the gene matches. CDR3 amino acids: CASSPLTGPISYEQYF. Written as DNA, the CDR3 is TGTGCCAGCAGCCCCCTGACAGGGCCGATCTCCTACGAGCAGTACTTC.

This clone was detected only a few times. The V call is TRBV5-4, the J call TRBJ2-7; 12 bases map to TRBD1. Germline loops: CDR1 SGHNT, CDR2 YYREEE (reference sequence). CDR3 length equals 15 residues. The V segment lost 4 bases and the J segment 6 bases; nucleotides outside the gene matches: 8. The CDR3 loop reads CASSPGDRGRLEQYF. Written as DNA, the CDR3 is TGTGCCAGCAGCCCGGGGGACAGGGGGCGTCTCGAGCAGTACTTC.

In nucleotides, the CDR3 is TGTGCCAGCAGCGTAGGGCGGGAGGGCCAGTACACCGGGGAGCTGTTTTTT. This sequence encodes CASSVGREGQYTGELFF. The chain combines TRBV9 with TRBJ2-2; 9 bases agree with TRBD2. Looked up from germline, CDR1 is SGDLS and CDR2 is YYNGEE. Trimming removed 0 bases from V and 3 bases from J; junction bases left unmatched: 6. CDR3 length equals 17 residues.

A word on this clone: Other DNA sequences within the sample encode an identical CDR3. J is TRBJ2-6 and V is TRBV5-1; D is unresolved. Trimming took 4 bases from V and 0 from J, leaving 11 bases between them. This CDR3 region has 16 residues. The germline gives CDR1 SGHRS, CDR2 YFSETQ. The CDR3 sequence: CASSPGGTSGANVLTF. In DNA, the CDR3 is TGCGCCAGCAGCCCCGGCGGAACCTCTGGGGCCAACGTCCTGACTTTC.

The rearrangement uses TRBV6-1 and TRBJ2-7, with a weak D call TRBD2 (6 bases). The CDR3 sequence is 13 residues long. Looked up from germline, CDR1 is MNHNS and CDR2 is SASEGT. V shed 6 bases and J shed 0 bases, with 9 bases lying between them. CDR3 DNA: TGTGCCAGCAGGCTGACTAGCTCCTACGAGCAGTACTTC. Protein product: CASRLTSSYEQYF.

The CDR3 DNA is TGTGCCAGCTCACCTGTACAGGGCAATGAGCAGTTCTTC. Protein sequence: CASSPVQGNEQFF. The gene calls are TRBV18 and TRBJ2-1; perhaps TRBD1 as D (6 bases). V lost 3 bases and J 6 bases, leaving 9 bases between the germline ends. The length of the CDR3 is 13 residues. CDR1 KGHSH and CDR2 LQKENI come from the germline V gene.

The V call is TRBV23-1, the J call TRBJ1-4; 10 bases align to TRBD1. TRBV23-1 is an open reading frame whose function is uncertain. With 5 bases clipped from V and 1 base from J, the junction kept 7 bases outside the gene matches. The CDR3 loop spans 17 amino acids. The CDR3 DNA sequence: TGCGCCAGCAGTAGATCCGGGACAGGGGTAACTAATGAAAAACTGTTTTTT. Its translation is CASSRSGTGVTNEKLFF.

The chain employs TRBV30 and TRBJ2-7; 8 bases map to TRBD2. This CDR3 is 17 amino acids long. The germline V gene has CDR1 GTSNPN and CDR2 SVGIG (reference sequence). V dropped 0 bases and J dropped 3; count of bases not matched to a gene: 13. The CDR3 is CAWSVQSTGGRRYEQYF. CDR3 sequence (DNA): TGTGCCTGGAGTGTACAGTCGACGGGGGGGCGTCGCTACGAGCAGTACTTC.

This chain links TRBV5-4 with TRBJ2-2, with D maybe TRBD1 (5 bases). Trimming shortened V by 6 bases and J by 5 bases, and 20 bases separated the two germline ends. The CDR3 covers 16 residues. Per the germline V gene, CDR1 is SGHNT and CDR2 is YYREEE (reference sequence). The CDR3 nucleotides are TGTGCCAGCACCACAAGGGCAGGGCAACGAACCGGGGAGCTGTTTTTT. Residues: CASTTRAGQRTGELFF.